This T cell receptor (beta chain) is drawn from a study of OX40 agonist ivuxolimab in advanced cancers. Study in general: The dose-escalation cohort was over 65% male, with a mean age of approximately 62 years, ranging roughly 23 to 79.

Any history of autoimmune disease or systemic immunosuppression disqualified patients. In the case of this clone: Its antigen is currently unknown.

Data came from immunoSEQ multiplex PCR; TCRdb stores just in-frame clones and leaves some out. This sample yields roughly 20,000 clones, of which about 86% are seen a single time; approximately 16% belongs to the top ten. Study-wide results and limits: The authors also found low normalized T-cell clonal expansion in some nonresponders. At 0.1 to 3.0 mg/kg, CD4+ and CD8+ blood T cells expanded clonally by week 6.

V was shortened by 5 bases and J by 2 bases, with 11 bases between the two germline ends. The CDR3 runs 14 residues. Germline CDR1 reads SGHAT; CDR2 reads FQNNGV. The V and J genes are TRBV11-2 and TRBJ2-3; D gene unclear. Sequencing was performed on CD4+ or CD8+ T cells sorted from blood, taken in a trial of the OX40 agonist ivuxolimab. The receptor comes from an adult with an advanced solid tumor such as melanoma, head and neck, liver or kidney cancer. In nucleotides, the CDR3 is TGTGCCAGCAGCCGTATTCTATTCACAGATACGCAGTATTTT. Amino acids: CASSRILFTDTQYF.